This T cell receptor (beta chain) was sequenced during a study of blood T cell repertoires in COVID-19 (TCRdb year 2020). Describing the broader study: Collaborator samples came from the United States, Italy and Spain and covered acute and convalescent phases of COVID-19. The material from the prospective study consisted of cDNA or gDNA derived from T cells, B-cell-depleted T cells, or PBMCs. Subjects who had been exposed to COVID-19, were actively infected with it, or had recovered from it provided the deeply sampled blood TCRbeta repertoires that made up the dataset. The repertoires were released in a freely available public database intended as a resource for research on the immune response to SARS-CoV-2. The samples were drawn from two sources: the first 160 participants of the ongoing ImmuneRACE study, and 950 to 1,500 subjects contributed by 6 global collaborators. Sample metadata almost always included a de-identified subject ID, COVID-19 status, age in years and sex. Where available, HLA class I and class II types were obtained from metadata supplied by the sample provider rather than from assay-based typing. The paper as a whole reports these results and caveats: The amount of clinical and demographic metadata varied by source and participant and was provided uncurated.

Enrolling through a virtual design, the prospective study's participants ranged in age from roughly 18 to 89 years and lived across about two dozen United States geographic areas. Cohort assignment in the prospective study relied on participant-reported clinical history from a screening survey and a study questionnaire. Recovered participants in ImmuneRACE Cohort 3 were defined as having two consecutive negative NP/OP PCR tests, clearance from a healthcare professional, or resolution of symptoms. Each participant in the prospective study had whole blood, serum and a nasopharyngeal or oropharyngeal swab collected by mobile phlebotomists. Over a roughly two-month period, participants in the prospective study had the option of providing additional blood draws and questionnaires. Before DNA extraction, blood samples from the prospective study were shipped at room temperature or frozen. Worth noting for this clone: Its antigen is still unknown. Base qualities are not at hand, and no much larger clone is one base apart.

From the cysteine up to the phenylalanine, the CDR3 has a length of 19 residues. The retained sequence is limited to the CDR3, 57 bases, with the frame set at the first base. TCRbeta CDR3 regions were amplified from genomic DNA by means of the immunoSEQ Assay, a bias-controlled multiplex PCR. The source study handled its data this way. Nucleated cell counts per sample were estimated from amplification of reference gene primers within the assay. Sequence reads were collapsed and filtered to measure the absolute abundance of every unique TCRbeta CDR3 rearrangement. Productive Simpson clonality was computed per sample as the square root of Simpson's diversity index over productive rearrangements. TCRdb carries this immuneACCESS record with in-frame sequences only. Its versions omit some clonotypes, under half of them owing to an unresolved V gene in the studies checked, with the rest unexplained. The V and J calls and clone size were taken over from that table, and D and trimming were inferred from the DNA. The sample table shows 190,000 or so clones, and more than 65% are seen once. Around 7% of the sample belongs to the ten largest clones.

Recombination connected TRBV7-5 to TRBJ1-5; the D call in the table, TRBD1, was not verified against the DNA. TRBV7-5 is reported as a pseudogene. The TCR originated in a man in his forties who had recovered from COVID-19. Sequencing was done on a sample of PBMCs or T cells enriched from blood (not recorded which). The nucleotides read TGTGCCAGAAGCTTATCGCAACGGACACCAGCAAGGGGCAATCAGCCCCAGCATTTT. Translated, it reads CARSLSQRTPARGNQPQHF.